This T cell receptor (beta chain) originates from a study of OX40 agonist ivuxolimab in advanced cancers. Study-level information: The patients received agonistic anti-OX40 (CD134) antibody ivuxolimab.

With regard to this clone: Its specificity is not known.

Study-wide results and caveats: The study observed clonal expansion of CD4+ and CD8+ blood T cells by week 6 at 0.1 to 3.0 mg/kg.

Measured with immunoSEQ multiplex PCR; TCRdb has only the in-frame clones, and not every one. The table includes 35,000 to 50,000 clones, around 90% detected once. The source of this sequence is an adult with an advanced solid tumor such as melanoma, head and neck, liver or kidney cancer. The sample here was CD4+ or CD8+ T cells sorted from blood, taken in a trial of the OX40 agonist ivuxolimab.

The CDR3 sequence is CASSASHGGVTDTQYF. The DNA for the CDR3 is TGTGCCAGCAGCGCTTCTCACGGGGGGGTCACAGATACGCAGTATTTT. The chain combines TRBV9 with TRBJ2-3; TRBD2 matches at 8 bases. The trim removed 3 bases at V and 2 bases at J, leaving 8 bases unmatched. CDR1 SGDLS and CDR2 YYNGEE come from the germline V gene. The CDR3 length is 16 residues.